This T cell receptor (beta chain) was captured in a study of blood T cell repertoires in COVID-19. Turning to the study itself: Samples came from the United States, Italy and Spain, spanning acute and convalescent COVID-19.

V shed 2 bases, J shed 8 bases, and the junction held 12 bases outside the gene matches. Germline lookup yields CDR1 LGHDT and CDR2 YNNKEL (reference sequence). The CDR3 sequence is 17 residues long. Produced via immunoSEQ multiplex PCR; TCRdb's table is partial and in-frame only. The sample shows 200,000 to 300,000 clones, 80% to 85% of them seen only once. The sequenced sample consisted of peripheral blood. This chain links TRBV3-1 (or the pseudogene TRBV3-2) with TRBJ2-3; TRBD1 matches at 11 bases. This clonotype originated in a man in his 60s with acute or convalescent COVID-19. The CDR3 DNA reads TGTGCCAGCAGCCAATTGGGACAGGGGGGTTTTTACGGTACGCAGTATTTT. This codes for CASSQLGQGGFYGTQYF.